The entry below describes one TCR beta chain. What it recognizes is unknown. This record comes from a study of T cell responses to AZD1222 COVID-19 vaccine. Regarding the study as a whole: Among the donors, most were white British and more were female, and clonal diversity was possibly underestimated. Spike was spanned by vaccine-associated CD4 TCRs, which were dominant at 160-218 and 743-854. Repertoires were obtained solely post-peak T cell response.

With 4 bases removed from V and 5 bases from J, the gap between germline ends came to 19 bases. This CDR3 spans 16 amino acids. Germline values: CDR1 MGHRA, CDR2 YSYEKL. The data were produced by immunoSEQ multiplex PCR, yet TCRdb's version contains in-frame clones alone and is incomplete. The sample yields about 150,000 clones, about 92% seen once. This TCR was recovered from an adult in good health. The sample here was peripheral blood, taken on day 0 of AZD1222 vaccination. The gene calls are TRBV4-1 and TRBJ2-3; tentative D call: TRBD2 (6 bases). The CDR3: CASSRLERVDGDTQYF. The CDR3 DNA reads TGCGCCAGCAGCCGCCTAGAGCGGGTGGACGGAGATACGCAGTATTTT.